This T cell receptor (beta chain) was captured in a study of T cell responses to AZD1222 COVID-19 vaccine. Study findings and constraints: Two doses of AZD1222 preceded a rise in Spike-specific TCR breadth and depth. Reportedly, close to half of spike-specific TCRs are directed against unmutated variant regions.

Concerning this clone itself: What it binds is not known.

TCRdb's copy holds only in-frame clones and misses some; the assay was immunoSEQ multiplex PCR. Here the sample spans roughly 120,000 clones, about nine tenths being singletons. The CDR3 contains 16 residues. Trimming shortened V by 8 bases and J by 0 bases, and 16 bases separated the two germline ends. Per the germline V gene, CDR1 is LNHDA and CDR2 is SQIVND (reference sequence). The source is an adult in good health. The chain has TRBV19 and TRBJ1-4; D uncertain. The sample in question was peripheral blood, obtained on day 0 of AZD1222 vaccination. CDR3 coding DNA: TGTGCCAGTCGCGCCCTGCTGGGAGCAACTAATGAAAAACTGTTTTTT. Protein product: CASRALLGATNEKLFF.